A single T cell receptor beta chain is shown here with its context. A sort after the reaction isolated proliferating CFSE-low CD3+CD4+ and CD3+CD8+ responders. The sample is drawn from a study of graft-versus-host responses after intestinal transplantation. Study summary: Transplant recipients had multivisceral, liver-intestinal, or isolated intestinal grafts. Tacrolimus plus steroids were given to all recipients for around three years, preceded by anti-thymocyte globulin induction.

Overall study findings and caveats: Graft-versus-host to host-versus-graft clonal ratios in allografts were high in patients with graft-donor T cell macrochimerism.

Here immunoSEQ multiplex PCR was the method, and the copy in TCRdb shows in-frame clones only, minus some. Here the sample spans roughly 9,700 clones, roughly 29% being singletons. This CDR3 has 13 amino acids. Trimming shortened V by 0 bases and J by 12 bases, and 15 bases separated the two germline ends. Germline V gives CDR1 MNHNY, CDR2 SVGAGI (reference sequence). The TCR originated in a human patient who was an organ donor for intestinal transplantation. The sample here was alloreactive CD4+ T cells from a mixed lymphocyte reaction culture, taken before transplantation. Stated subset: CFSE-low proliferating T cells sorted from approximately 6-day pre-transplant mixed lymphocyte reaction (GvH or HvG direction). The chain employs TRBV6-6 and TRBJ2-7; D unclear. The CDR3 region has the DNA TGTGCCAGCAGTTACTCAGTTCTAGACACAACGTACTTC. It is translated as CASSYSVLDTTYF.